This T cell receptor beta chain was found in a study of cytomegalovirus exposure and HLA in healthy donors. Study-level points and caveats: There were a few CMV-associated chains whose specificity for CMV antigens was confirmed in vitro. The dataset shows that most TCR sequences were rare, while some public TCRs occurred in many donors.

Trimming cost V 3 bases and J 2 bases; bases outside gene matches: 10. The CDR3 runs to 15 residues. Germline CDR1 and CDR2: GTSNPN and SVGIG (reference sequence). This clone has just a few counts. Its antigen is not known. PCR involved 60 Vbeta and 13 Jbeta primers. Using immunoSEQ multiplex PCR, the repertoire was profiled, and TCRdb retains in-frame clones only, with some absent. The sample contains approximately 97,000 clones, 81% of which appear only once. The TCR was taken from a woman in her seventies in good health and CMV-seropositive. The rearrangement uses TRBV30 and TRBJ2-7; 7 nucleotides match TRBD1. The material sequenced was PBMCs. CDR3 residues: CAWRPDREGPYEQYF. CDR3 nucleotides: TGTGCCTGGAGACCCGACAGGGAAGGTCCCTACGAGCAGTACTTC.